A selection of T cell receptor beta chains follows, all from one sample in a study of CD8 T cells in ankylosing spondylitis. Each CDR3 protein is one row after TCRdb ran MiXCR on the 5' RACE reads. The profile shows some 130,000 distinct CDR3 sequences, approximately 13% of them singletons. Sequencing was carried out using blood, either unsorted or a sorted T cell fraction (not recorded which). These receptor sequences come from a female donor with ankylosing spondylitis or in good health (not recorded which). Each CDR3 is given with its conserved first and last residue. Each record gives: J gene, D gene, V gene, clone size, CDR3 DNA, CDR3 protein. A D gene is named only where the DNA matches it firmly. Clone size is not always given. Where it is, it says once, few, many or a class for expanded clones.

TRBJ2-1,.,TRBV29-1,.,TGCAGCGTTGGCGGGTCGACCTTGAGCTCCTACAATGAGCAGTTCTTC,CSVGGSTLSSYNEQFF
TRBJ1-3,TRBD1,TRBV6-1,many,TGTGCCAGCAGAGACAGGGTGACTGGAAACACCATATATTTT,CASRDRVTGNTIYF
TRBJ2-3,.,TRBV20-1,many,TGCAGTGCAACAAGGGGGGGTATGGCAGATACGCAGTATTTT,CSATRGGMADTQYF
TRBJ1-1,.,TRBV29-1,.,TGCAGCGTTGACAGGGGAGTGGGGAACACTGAAGCTTTCTTT,CSVDRGVGNTEAFF
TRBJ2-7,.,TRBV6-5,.,TGTGCCAGCAGTTACTCGTCCCCCTCCTACGAGCAGTACTTC,CASSYSSPSYEQYF
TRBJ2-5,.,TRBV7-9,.,TGTGCCAGCAGCTTACCCTCTTTTGGGGAACAGTACTTC,CASSLPSFGEQYF
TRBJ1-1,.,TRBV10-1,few,TGCGCCAGCAGTGAGGGGGACACTGAAGCTTTCTTT,CASSEGDTEAFF
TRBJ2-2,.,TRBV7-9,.,TGTGCCAGCAGCTGGACCGACGGGGAGCTGTTTTTT,CASSWTDGELFF
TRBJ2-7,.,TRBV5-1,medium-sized,TGCGCCAGCAGCTTGGGCTACGAGCAGTACTTC,CASSLGYEQYF
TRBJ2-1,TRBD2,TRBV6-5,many,TGTGCCAGCAGTTCGCGGGGGACTAGCGGGTGGGGTGAGCAGTTCTTC,CASSSRGTSGWGEQFF
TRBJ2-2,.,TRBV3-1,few,TGTGCCAGCAGCCAAGTCCAGAACACCGGGGAGCTGTTTTTT,CASSQVQNTGELFF
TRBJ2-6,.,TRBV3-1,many,TGTGCCAGCAGCTTACTCCCTCGGCTAGCTGGGGCCAACGTCCTGACTTTC,CASSLLPRLAGANVLTF
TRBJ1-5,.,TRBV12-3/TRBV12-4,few,TGTGCCAGCAGTTTAAAAGGGACGGGGCCCCAGCATTTT,CASSLKGTGPQHF
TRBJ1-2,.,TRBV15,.,TGTGCCACCAGCAGAGACTTACAGCCCTATGGCTACACCTTC,CATSRDLQPYGYTF
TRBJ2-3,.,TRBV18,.,TGTGCCAGCTCACCAACGGCTGCAGATACGCAGTATTTT,CASSPTAADTQYF
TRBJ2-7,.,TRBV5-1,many,TGCGCCAGCAGCTTGGAACCCCAGGGGAAATCCTACGAGCAGTACTTC,CASSLEPQGKSYEQYF
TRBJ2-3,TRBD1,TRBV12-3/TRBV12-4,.,TGTGCCAGCAGCTCCCGCGGACAGGGAGCGGTGAGGGGCACAGATACGCAGTATTTT,CASSSRGQGAVRGTDTQYF
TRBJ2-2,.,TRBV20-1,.,TGCAGTGCTACCCCGCGGGACAATCGGGAGCTGTTTTTT,CSATPRDNRELFF
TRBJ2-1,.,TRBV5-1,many,TGCGCCAGCAGGACCCAGGGGTCGGACACTGATGAGCAGTTCTTC,CASRTQGSDTDEQFF
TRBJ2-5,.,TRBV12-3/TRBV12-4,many,TGTGCCAGCAGTCCCAAGGACAAGTACCAAGAGACCCAGTACTTC,CASSPKDKYQETQYF
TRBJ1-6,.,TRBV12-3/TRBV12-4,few,TGTGCCAGCAGACGAAACGAGGGGAATTCACCCCTCCACTTT,CASRRNEGNSPLHF
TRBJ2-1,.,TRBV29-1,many,TGCAGCGTTGACTTGGGAGAGATTGCCTTTTGGGGAACCAATGAGCAGTTCTTC,CSVDLGEIAFWGTNEQFF
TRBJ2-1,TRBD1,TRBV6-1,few,TGTGCCAGCAGCCGAGATCCCGGACAGGTTTCCTACAATGAGCAGTTCTTC,CASSRDPGQVSYNEQFF
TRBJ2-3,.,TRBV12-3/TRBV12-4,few,TGTGCCAGCAGGCCTGCACTTCGGGGCCTCCCCTTTAGCACAGATACGCAGTATTTT,CASRPALRGLPFSTDTQYF